This T cell receptor (beta chain) was recorded in a study of CD8 T cells in ankylosing spondylitis. Whole-study findings and limits: Eight highly homologous variants formed a TCR beta motif that appeared characteristic of ankylosing spondylitis blood. The clones that were linked to disease were reported to be significantly enriched in matched synovial fluid samples from ankylosing spondylitis patients. The disease-linked clones had a CD8+ phenotype and low blood frequencies.

V lost 3 bases and J lost 3, with 8 bases in between. The CDR3 is made up of 13 amino acids. This clonotype came up many times. The target antigen is unknown. TCRdb independently ran MiXCR on the 5' RACE reads; one entry per CDR3 protein. The repertoire consists of some 400,000 distinct CDR3 sequences, with 20% to 25% occurring once and the leading ten covering 16%. The sequence was collected from a male donor with ankylosing spondylitis. The rearrangement joins TRBV12-3 or TRBV12-4 to TRBJ2-5; D is ambiguous. The sequencing input was blood, either unsorted or a sorted T cell fraction (not recorded which). The CDR3 DNA reads TGTGCCAGCAGTTTCCTGGCAGAAGAGACCCAGTACTTC. It encodes CASSFLAEETQYF.